A single sample is the source of the 25 T cell receptor beta chains below, sequenced in a study of T-cell reconstitution after alpha-beta-depleted transplantation in children. Unique molecular identifiers were built into the TCRbeta library. TCRdb reprocessed the PCR reads via MiXCR and lists one record per CDR3 protein. The sample has approximately 190,000 distinct CDR3 sequences, approximately 6.8% seen once. Material: PBMCs, obtained before TCRalphabeta/CD19-depleted stem cell transplant. These receptors were taken from a girl less than two years old with combined immunodeficiency, due to receive a stem cell transplant.

The sample holds many counts of this clonotype. The chain is built from TRBV7-9 and TRBJ2-1; the D gene is possibly TRBD1 (6 bases). V was trimmed by 3 bases and J by 4 bases, leaving 10 bases between them. This CDR3 contains 14 residues. Germline loops: CDR1 SEHNR, CDR2 FQNEAQ (reference sequence). CDR3 residues: CASSFGTTYNEQFF. CDR3 sequence (DNA): TGTGCCAGCAGCTTCGGGACAACATACAATGAGCAGTTCTTC.

Comment on this clonotype: This may stem from a read error, because a much larger clone lies one nucleotide away. The rearrangement joins TRBV29-1 to TRBJ2-7; 11 nucleotides line up with TRBD2. The CDR3 is made up of 17 amino acids. Germline CDR1 SQVTM, CDR2 ANQGSEA. Losses at the gene ends were 6 bases for V and 4 bases for J; bases not matched to a gene: 17. CDR3 sequence: CSVETGETSGSFYEQYF. The CDR3 DNA sequence: TGCAGCGTGGAGACAGGGGAAACTAGCGGGAGCTTTTACGAGCAGTACTTC.

This clonotype was seen a handful of times. V is TRBV7-8 and J is TRBJ2-2; either TRBD1 or TRBD2 may fit D (6 bases each). This CDR3 is 16 amino acids long. Trimming left V 2 bases short and J 4 bases short, with 14 bases between. Germline CDR1 SGHVS, CDR2 FQNEAQ. CDR3 protein: CASSLKRPGATGELFF. The CDR3 bases are TGTGCCAGCAGCTTAAAGAGACCGGGGGCCACCGGGGAGCTGTTTTTT. Complete variable domain (other parts from reference TRBV7-8 and TRBJ2-2): GAGVSQSPRYKVAKRGQDVALRCDPISGHVSLFWYQQALGQGPEFLTYFQNEAQLDKSGLPSDRFFAERPEGSVSTLKIQRTQQEDSAVYLCASSLKRPGATGELFFGEGSRLTVL.

This clonotype occurred many times. Here the CDR3 reads CASSLLFGQGRYNEQFF. The DNA of the CDR3 is TGTGCCAGCAGCTTGTTATTCGGACAGGGCCGCTACAATGAGCAGTTCTTC. V gene TRBV7-9 combines with J gene TRBJ2-1, with TRBD1 matching over 8 bases. Per the germline V gene, CDR1 is SEHNR and CDR2 is FQNEAQ (reference sequence). V lost 3 bases, J lost 3 bases, and 10 bases stayed unmatched. The CDR3 is 17 amino acids.

Ten or more counts support this clonotype. CDR3 loop: CASSSADSQETQYF. As DNA, the CDR3 is TGTGCCAGCAGCTCGGCGGACAGCCAAGAGACCCAGTACTTC. This chain links TRBV13 with TRBJ2-5; D may be TRBD1 (6 bases). This CDR3 has 14 amino acids. Germline assignment: CDR1 PRHDT and CDR2 FYEKMQ (reference sequence). The germline V and J ends were trimmed by 4 bases and 1 base, with 10 bases remaining between them.

This clonotype has a count of ten or more. The chain employs TRBV27 and TRBJ2-1; possibly TRBD2 for D (5 bases). The V gene's germline CDR1 is MNHEY and CDR2 SMNVEV (reference sequence). V was shortened by 6 bases and J by 4 bases, with 16 bases between the two germline ends. The CDR3 spans 15 residues. CDR3 residues: CASRIASLPYNEQFF. In nucleotides, the CDR3 is TGTGCCAGCAGAATAGCTAGCCTCCCTTACAATGAGCAGTTCTTC.

This clonotype was seen ten or more times. J is TRBJ1-5 and V is TRBV6-2 or TRBV6-3; perhaps TRBD1 as D (5 bases). The CDR3 spans 14 residues. The V gene lost 2 bases and the J gene lost 1 base, with 6 bases spanning the gap. The germline V gene has CDR1 MNHEY and CDR2 SVGEGT. CDR3 nucleotide sequence: TGTGCCAGCAGTTACGGGGCCAGCAATCAGCCCCAGCATTTT. Translation: CASSYGASNQPQHF.

This clonotype has at least ten counts. The chain couples TRBV29-1 to TRBJ2-1; D not certain. Germline loops: CDR1 SQVTM, CDR2 ANQGSEA. The CDR3 has 15 residues. V lost 1 base to trimming and J lost 0 bases, with 10 bases between them. CDR3 protein: CSVEVAPSSYNEQFF. The CDR3 DNA reads as TGCAGCGTTGAAGTGGCTCCTAGCTCCTACAATGAGCAGTTCTTC.

This clonotype has a count of ten or more. A read error may be the cause here, since a much bigger clone is one base away. The chain has TRBV24-1 and TRBJ2-1; no clear D. Germline CDR1 is KGHDR and CDR2 is SFDVKD. V lost 5 bases, J lost 5 bases, and 3 bases lay in between. The CDR3 has 11 residues. CDR3 in DNA: TGTGCCACCAGTGTGAACAATGAGCAGTTCTTC. The encoded protein is CATSVNNEQFF.

This clonotype was detected many times. The CDR3 DNA follows: TGTGCCAGCAGTTACTCGATAGGGTCGGATGAAAAACTGTTTTTT. It translates to CASSYSIGSDEKLFF. J is TRBJ1-4 and V is TRBV6-5; D gene ambiguous. The CDR3 contains 15 residues. V was trimmed by 0 bases and J by 6 bases, leaving 11 bases between them. Germline V lookup: CDR1 MNHEY, CDR2 SVGAGI.

V is TRBV6-1 and J is TRBJ2-5; D is tentatively TRBD1 or TRBD2 (5 bases each). CDR1 is MNHNS, CDR2 SASEGT, per germline. Trimming took off 5 bases at V and 7 bases at J, with 23 bases between the two ends. CDR3 size: 16 residues. The CDR3 nucleotides read TGTGCCAGCAGTAAGGGGACCGCACCACCATCGGGGACCCAGTACTTC. As protein: CASSKGTAPPSGTQYF.

This clonotype was counted at least ten times. The V gene is TRBV5-6, the J gene TRBJ2-5; 7 nucleotides line up with TRBD2. The length of the CDR3 is 14 residues. CDR1 and CDR2 (germline): SGHDT, YYEEEE. Germline trimming cut 4 bases from V and 4 bases from J; bases unmatched to any gene: 7. The CDR3 here is CASSLSGVRETQYF. CDR3 sequence (DNA): TGTGCCAGCAGCCTCAGCGGGGTAAGAGAGACCCAGTACTTC.

V and J are TRBV23-1 and TRBJ2-7; unclear D gene. TRBV23-1 is flagged as an ORF with uncertain function. The germline V and J ends were trimmed by 4 bases and 6 bases, with 7 bases remaining between them. There are 11 residues in the CDR3. CDR3 sequence: CASSPASEQYF. In DNA, the CDR3 is TGCGCCAGCAGTCCAGCATCCGAGCAGTACTTC.

This clonotype was detected ten times or more. The CDR3 protein is CASSLDWDIAGGNYNEQFF. CDR3 nucleotide sequence: TGTGCCAGCAGCTTGGACTGGGATATAGCGGGAGGTAACTACAATGAGCAGTTCTTC. The J gene is TRBJ2-1, the V gene TRBV11-1; 10 positions agree with TRBD2. CDR1 SGHAT and CDR2 FQDESV come from the germline V gene (reference sequence). The junction had 14 bases not matched to a gene; V was cut back by 3 bases and J by 3 bases. CDR3 size: 19 residues.

This clonotype was recorded a few times. V and J are TRBV5-6 and TRBJ2-6; 7 bases map to TRBD1. CDR1 is SGHDT and CDR2 is YYEEEE in the germline V gene. V lost 4 bases to trimming and J lost 2 bases; unmatched junction nucleotides: 12. The CDR3 is 18 residues long. The chain's CDR3 is CASSTLQAGGTGANVLTF. In nucleotides, the CDR3 is TGTGCCAGCAGCACCCTCCAGGCAGGGGGAACTGGGGCCAACGTCCTGACTTTC.

In this sample, this clonotype turned up many times. The V and J genes are TRBV28 and TRBJ1-1; D is perhaps TRBD1 (6 bases). The germline CDR1 and CDR2 sequences are MDHEN and SYDVKM. V lost 7 bases, J lost 0 bases, and 21 bases lay in between. This CDR3 has 17 residues. This chain's CDR3 is CASTETGIGIVNTEAFF. CDR3 nucleotide sequence: TGTGCCAGCACCGAAACAGGGATAGGGATTGTGAACACTGAAGCTTTCTTT.

In this sample, this clonotype turned up many times. This rearrangement joins TRBV20-1 to TRBJ2-1; D unresolved. Per germline, CDR1 DFQATT and CDR2 SNEGSKA (reference sequence). This CDR3 is 12 amino acids long. V gave up 0 bases and J gave up 8 bases, with 8 bases separating them. The CDR3 coding sequence is TGCAGTGCTAGAGATAGTTCGGATGAGCAGTTCTTC. Its translation: CSARDSSDEQFF.

The chain has TRBV5-2 and TRBJ1-5; the table's D call of TRBD1 was not tested on the DNA. TRBV5-2 is labeled a pseudogene. This CDR3 comprises 15 residues. Here the CDR3 DNA reads TGTGCCATGGGCCCCGGGCTGTATAGCAATCAGCCCCAGCATTTT. It yields the protein CAMGPGLYSNQPQHF.

This clonotype has ten or more counts. The chain carries TRBV20-1 and TRBJ1-1, with D hard to call. Germline CDR1 and CDR2: DFQATT and SNEGSKA (reference sequence). The V end was cut by 6 bases, the J end by 4 bases, with 6 bases between. There are 10 residues in the CDR3. CDR3 residues: CSALSTEAFF. The CDR3 DNA is TGCAGTGCCCTTAGCACTGAAGCTTTCTTT.

This clonotype was seen at least ten times. The chain uses TRBV29-1 and TRBJ1-1; D unresolved. This CDR3 region has 10 residues. Trimming took 7 bases from V and 5 from J, leaving 8 bases between them. The V gene's germline CDR1 is SQVTM and CDR2 ANQGSEA. CDR3 sequence (DNA): TGCAGCGGAACGGGGACTGAAGCTTTCTTT. Its protein is CSGTGTEAFF.

There are a few counts of this clonotype. The chain employs TRBV4-3 and TRBJ2-7, with D hard to call. The ends were cut back, 1 base at V and 3 bases at J, with 7 bases in the middle. This CDR3 contains 13 residues. Germline V gene data show CDR1 as LGHNA and CDR2 as YSLEER. CDR3 sequence (DNA): TGCGCCAGCAGCCAAGGGAATCGCTACGAGCAGTACTTC. This codes for CASSQGNRYEQYF.

This clonotype was seen many times. The gene calls are TRBV7-2 and TRBJ2-5; no definite D call. The CDR3 length is 12 residues. The V gene's germline CDR1 is SGHTA and CDR2 FQGNSA. V shed 5 bases and J shed 5 bases, with 9 bases lying between them. The DNA for the CDR3 is TGTGCCAGCAGCACACGGCCGGAGACCCAGTACTTC. Residues: CASSTRPETQYF.

Notes on this clonotype: A much more abundant neighbour one base away suggests this may be a read error. The chain combines TRBV6-2 or TRBV6-3 with TRBJ2-5, with D perhaps matching TRBD1 or TRBD2 (5 bases each). This CDR3 comprises 14 residues. Germline V lookup: CDR1 MNHEY, CDR2 SVGEGT. The CDR3, as DNA: TGTGCCGGCAGTTACGGGACCACCCAAGAGACCCAGTACTTC. Translating it yields CAGSYGTTQETQYF.

The chain employs TRBV4-3 and TRBJ1-1; no clear D gene. This CDR3 comprises 16 residues. Trimming removed 2 bases from V and 3 bases from J, with 16 bases in between. CDR1 and CDR2 from the germline V gene are LGHNA and YSLEER. As DNA, the CDR3 is TGCGCCAGCAGCCAAAAGGGTCCAATAGGGTACACTGAAGCTTTCTTT. The encoded protein is CASSQKGPIGYTEAFF.

At least ten counts were recorded for this clonotype. The chain uses TRBV9 and TRBJ1-1; weak D call: TRBD1 (5 bases). V dropped 6 bases and J dropped 4 bases, with 16 bases sitting between them. The CDR3 loop spans 14 amino acids. Germline values: CDR1 SGDLS, CDR2 YYNGEE. Here the CDR3 DNA reads TGTGCCAGCAACCCCGCGACAGTTTTCACTGAAGCTTTCTTT. Translating it yields CASNPATVFTEAFF.